This T cell receptor beta chain appears in the sequencing data of a study of blood T cell repertoires in COVID-19. Overall study context: COVID-19 samples from acute and convalescent phases originated in the United States, Italy and Spain. Sources were T cells, B-cell-depleted T cells, or PBMCs; the material itself was cDNA or gDNA.

Study processing details: Estimates of nucleated cell counts were drawn from the amplification of reference gene primers. Data came from immunoSEQ multiplex PCR; TCRdb stores just in-frame clones and leaves some out. The V and J calls and clone size were taken over from that table, and D and trimming were inferred from the DNA. The sample yields 140,000 to 150,000 clones, 84% seen once. The V gene's germline CDR1 is SGDLS and CDR2 YYNGEE. V trimming: 1 base; J trimming: 0 bases; junction bases outside the gene matches: 4. CDR3 length equals 15 residues. This clonotype originated in a man aged 60-69 years with active or convalescent COVID-19. The V gene is TRBV9, the J gene TRBJ2-7; 7 positions match TRBD2. Sequencing was carried out using peripheral blood. The CDR3 bases are TGTGCCAGCAGCGTAATGGCGGGGGACTCCTACGAGCAGTACTTC. Translation gives CASSVMAGDSYEQYF. Looking up the rest from reference TRBV9 and TRBJ2-7 gives the full variable domain: DSGVTQTPKHLITATGQRVTLRCSPRSGDLSVYWYQQSLDQGLQFLIQYYNGEERAKGNILERFSAQQFPDLHSELNLSSLELGDSALYFCASSVMAGDSYEQYFGPGTRLTVT.